This TCR beta chain was captured by sequencing in a study of cytomegalovirus exposure and HLA in healthy donors. Clones were sequenced by immunoSEQ multiplex PCR, and TCRdb holds only the in-frame ones, with some missing. Of roughly 310,000 clones listed, nearly 90% are singletons. The receptor was isolated from a man younger than 40 in good health and CMV-seronegative. The sample was PBMCs.

Here the CDR3 reads CASALSSSGYEQYF. Written as DNA, the CDR3 is TGTGCCAGCGCTCTATCGAGTAGCGGCTACGAGCAGTACTTC. The chain has TRBV6-1 and TRBJ2-7; TRBD2 is a possible D gene (6 bases). Trimming left V 8 bases short and J 3 bases short, with 17 bases between. Germline V gene data show CDR1 as MNHNS and CDR2 as SASEGT. The CDR3 spans 14 residues.